The subject of this entry is one TCR beta chain. The germline V gene has CDR1 SGHTA and CDR2 FQGNSA. The CDR3 spans 14 residues. V lost 3 bases to trimming and J lost 0 bases, with 8 bases between them. The data originate from a study of T cell changes during pregnancy in multiple sclerosis. Profiled with immunoSEQ multiplex PCR; TCRdb holds only in-frame clones, not every one. Found here are about 79,000 clones, about 89% of them singletons; the top ten hold under 0.6%. This TCR was sampled from a female donor with multiple sclerosis, enrolled in a pregnancy study. V is TRBV7-2 and J is TRBJ1-2, with D uncertain. This specimen consisted of CD4+ T cells from peripheral blood mononuclear cells, obtained in the second trimester of pregnancy. CDR3 protein: CASSLSITNYGYTF. The CDR3 DNA is TGTGCCAGCAGCTTGTCCATCACTAACTATGGCTACACCTTC.